This T cell receptor beta chain was recovered during a study of human T cells and chemical hapten exposure. In the study overall: The variation in per-sample TCR yields arose mainly from small differences in pooled library volumes. Notes on the study in general: TCRs exceeding 1 in 1000 frequency stayed unchanged with DPC sensitization.

Time point: healthy volunteer bleed at 2 weeks. Unfractionated whole blood was the source of the extracted total RNA. In the source study's methods: A per-sample median of roughly 96,000 TCRs was observed, with counts ranging from roughly 23,224 to 750,000. TCRdb reprocessed the RACE reads via MiXCR and lists one record per CDR3 protein. These V and J calls rely on TCRdb rather than the paper's analysis. This table holds roughly 130,000 distinct CDR3 sequences, around 8.2% found once. With regard to this clonotype: Its antigen is not identified.

V shed 0 bases and J 10 bases; nucleotides not matched to a gene: 10. The CDR3 is made up of 15 amino acids. CDR1 is SGDLS, CDR2 YYNGEE, per germline. The genes are TRBV9 and TRBJ1-2; 9 bases are shared with TRBD1. The receptor was isolated from a male donor in good health. Some clones in this sample may be carry-over from other donors' samples. Sequenced input: whole blood. In DNA, the CDR3 is TGTGCCAGCAGCGTAGGAGACAGGGGGGGCGACGCCTACACCTTC. This gives the protein CASSVGDRGGDAYTF.